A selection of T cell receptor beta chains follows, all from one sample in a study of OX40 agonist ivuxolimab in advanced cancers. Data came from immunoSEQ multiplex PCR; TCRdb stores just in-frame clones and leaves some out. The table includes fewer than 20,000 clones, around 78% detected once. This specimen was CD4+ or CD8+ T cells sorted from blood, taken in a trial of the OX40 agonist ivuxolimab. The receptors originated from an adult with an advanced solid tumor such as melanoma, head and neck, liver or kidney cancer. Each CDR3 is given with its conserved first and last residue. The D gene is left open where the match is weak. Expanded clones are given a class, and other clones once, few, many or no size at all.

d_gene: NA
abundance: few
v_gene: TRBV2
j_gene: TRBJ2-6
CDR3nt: TGTGCCAGCAGCTTACTAGGTTACTCTGGGGCCAACGTCCTGACTTTC
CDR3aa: CASSLLGYSGANVLTF

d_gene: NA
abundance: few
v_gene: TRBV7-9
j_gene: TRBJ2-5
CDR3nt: TGTGCCAGCAGCGATCGACGGAGGGCTAGCGAACAAGAGACCCAGTACTTC
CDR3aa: CASSDRRRASEQETQYF

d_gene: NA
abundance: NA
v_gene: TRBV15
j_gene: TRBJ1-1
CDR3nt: TGTGCCTCCAGAAGGTCTAACACTGAAGCTTTCTTT
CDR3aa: CASRRSNTEAFF

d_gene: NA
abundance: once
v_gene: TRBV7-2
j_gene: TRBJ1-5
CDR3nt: TGTGCCAGCAGCCCCGGGGGGGGTCAGCCCCAGCATTTT
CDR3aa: CASSPGGGQPQHF

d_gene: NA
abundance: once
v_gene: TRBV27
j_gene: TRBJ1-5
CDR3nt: TGTGCCAGCAAGAATGGGGATTATAGCAATCAGCCCCAGCATTTT
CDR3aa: CASKNGDYSNQPQHF

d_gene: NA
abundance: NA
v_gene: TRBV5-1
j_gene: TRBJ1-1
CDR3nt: TGCGCCAGCAGCTCGCTCCGGTACGTGGGAACTGAAGCTTTCTTT
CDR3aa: CASSSLRYVGTEAFF